The 32 T cell receptor beta chains below all came from one sample that was sequenced in a study of T cells in Graves' hyperthyroidism and ophthalmopathy. TCR beta CDR3 region amplification was performed from RNA transcripts. The study used the HTBI primer set for a first-round RT-PCR of the TCR CDR3. TCRdb used MiXCR to reprocess the multiplex PCR reads, holding one entry per CDR3 protein. The sample lists hundreds of thousands of distinct CDR3 sequences; over 15% were seen once. Sequencing was done on a sample of blood. These receptors were obtained from a woman under 30 with Graves' hyperthyroidism.

In this sample, this clonotype turned up a few times. J is TRBJ1-2 and V is TRBV12-3 or TRBV12-4; the D is unclear. This CDR3 is built from 12 residues. V was cut by 6 bases and J by 4 bases, with 9 bases left in between. The CDR3 here is CASSLSTYGYTF. Here the CDR3 DNA reads TGTGCCAGCAGCCTATCCACCTATGGCTACACCTTC.

This clonotype was recorded at least ten times. The chain couples TRBV12-3 or TRBV12-4 to TRBJ2-6; D might be TRBD1 (6 bases). The CDR3 length is 16 residues. The V gene lost 6 bases and the J gene lost 0 bases, with 12 bases spanning the gap. The CDR3 DNA reads as TGTGCCAGCAGCCCCACAGGGTCCTCTGGGGCCAACGTCCTGACTTTC. It translates to CASSPTGSSGANVLTF.

This clonotype was detected many times. The gene calls are TRBV5-1 and TRBJ2-7, with 10 positions matching TRBD2. Trimming cost V 3 bases and J 3 bases; bases outside gene matches: 6. The germline CDR1 and CDR2 sequences are SGHRS and YFSETQ. The CDR3 is made up of 15 amino acids. CDR3 loop: CASSSTTSGDYEQYF. Here the CDR3 DNA reads TGCGCCAGCAGCTCAACAACTAGCGGGGACTACGAGCAGTACTTC.

This clonotype was counted at least ten times. The gene calls are TRBV2 and TRBJ2-5, with 10 bases that match TRBD1. Unmatched junction bases numbered 7, after V lost 7 bases and J lost 5 bases. CDR1 SNHLY and CDR2 FYNNEI come from the germline V gene. This CDR3 has 14 amino acids. In nucleotides, the CDR3 is TGTGCCAGCACCTGGGACAGGGGTTGGGAGACCCAGTACTTC. Translating gives CASTWDRGWETQYF.

The table lists this clonotype with many counts. This chain links TRBV6-1 with TRBJ2-3; 8 bases are shared with TRBD1. The CDR3 runs 15 residues. Germline CDR1 MNHNS, CDR2 SASEGT. Unmatched junction bases numbered 6, after V lost 5 bases and J lost 2 bases. CDR3 coding DNA: TGTGCCAGCAGTTCAGGGGGCTTTACCACAGATACGCAGTATTTT. Its protein is CASSSGGFTTDTQYF.

This clonotype was seen ten or more times. The J gene is TRBJ2-7, the V gene TRBV20-1; 7 bases fit TRBD2. Germline CDR1 is DFQATT and CDR2 is SNEGSKA (reference sequence). This CDR3 is built from 15 residues. J lost 4 bases, V lost 0 bases, and 9 bases had no gene match. CDR3 region: CSARDTQRERYEQYF. The CDR3 nucleotides are TGCAGTGCTAGAGATACCCAGCGGGAAAGGTACGAGCAGTACTTC.

This clonotype came up many times. This chain connects TRBV24-1 to TRBJ1-1, with a possible D match to TRBD1 (5 bases). Germline V gene sequence: CDR1 KGHDR, CDR2 SFDVKD. V gave up 0 bases and J gave up 5 bases, with 15 bases separating them. This CDR3 comprises 16 residues. CDR3 loop: CATSDLEGPEGTEAFF. CDR3 nucleotide sequence: TGTGCCACCAGTGATTTGGAAGGGCCGGAGGGGACTGAAGCTTTCTTT.

The chain couples TRBV5-1 to TRBJ2-7; D remains ambiguous. Germline loops: CDR1 SGHRS, CDR2 YFSETQ. Trimming shortened V by 5 bases and J by 3 bases, and 18 bases separated the two germline ends. The CDR3 is 15 amino acids. CDR3: CASRLTLDVIYEQYF. CDR3 DNA sequence: TGCGCCAGCAGGTTAACCCTCGATGTCATCTACGAGCAGTACTTC.

The chain is built from TRBV5-1 and TRBJ1-6; D gene uncertain. This CDR3 is 14 amino acids long. The germline V gene has CDR1 SGHRS and CDR2 YFSETQ. Between the trimmed V and J ends, which lost 0 bases and 7 bases, there was a span of 8 bases. In nucleotides, the CDR3 is TGCGCCAGCAGCTTGGTAGGGTGGAATTCACCCCTCCACTTT. Its protein product is CASSLVGWNSPLHF.

This clonotype was counted ten times or more. The J gene is TRBJ2-6, the V gene TRBV6-1; no clear D. Germline-derived CDR1 and CDR2 are MNHNS and SASEGT. V lost 4 bases to trimming and J lost 0 bases, with 10 bases between them. The CDR3 consists of 16 residues. DNA for the CDR3: TGTGCCAGCAGTGGGACGGTTAGCTCTGGGGCCAACGTCCTGACTTTC. Translation gives CASSGTVSSGANVLTF.

This clonotype showed up many times. This rearrangement joins TRBV7-3 to TRBJ2-7; 8 positions match TRBD2. Germline assignment: CDR1 SGHTA and CDR2 FQGTGA. CDR3 length: 13 residues. Trimming cost V 3 bases and J 6 bases; bases outside gene matches: 4. CDR3 region: CASSLGLGAEQYF. DNA for the CDR3: TGTGCCAGCAGCTTGGGACTAGGTGCCGAGCAGTACTTC. Together with reference TRBV7-3 and TRBJ2-7, the CDR3 gives the full variable domain: GAGVSQTPSNKVTEKGKYVELRCDPISGHTALYWYRQSLGQGPEFLIYFQGTGAADDSGLPNDRFFAVRPEGSVSTLKIQRTERGDSAVYLCASSLGLGAEQYFGPGTRLTVT.

This clonotype was detected a few times. The chain links TRBV12-5 to TRBJ1-1; TRBD1 might be the D (6 bases). The CDR3 has 17 amino acids. The V gene's germline CDR1 is LGHNT and CDR2 FRNRAP. Trimming left V 0 bases short and J 0 bases short, with 14 bases between. The CDR3 DNA reads as TGTGCTAGTGGTTTGGTAGTAAGAGGGGGATTGAACACTGAAGCTTTCTTT. Amino acids: CASGLVVRGGLNTEAFF. Full variable domain (outside the CDR3, taken from reference TRBV12-5 and TRBJ1-1): DARVTQTPRHKVTEMGQEVTMRCQPILGHNTVFWYRQTMMQGLELLAYFRNRAPLDDSGMPKDRFSAEMPDATLATLKIQPSEPRDSAVYFCASGLVVRGGLNTEAFFGQGTRLTVV.

This clonotype has a count of ten or more. The chain is built from TRBV24-1 and TRBJ2-1, with a weak D call TRBD2 (5 bases). The CDR3 covers 14 residues. Trimming removed 7 bases at V and 4 bases at J, with 13 bases between. Germline CDR1 KGHDR, CDR2 SFDVKD. CDR3 coding DNA: TGTGCCACCAGGGCCGGCGGGTTATACAATGAGCAGTTCTTC. As protein: CATRAGGLYNEQFF.

This clonotype was recorded at least ten times. The V gene is TRBV7-8, the J gene TRBJ1-1, with TRBD1 matching 8 bases. Looked up from germline, CDR1 is SGHVS and CDR2 is FQNEAQ. With V trimmed by 2 bases and J by 1 base, 3 bases remained unmatched. CDR3 length: 15 amino acids. This CDR3 reads CASSLMTGANTEAFF. The CDR3 coding sequence is TGTGCCAGCAGCTTAATGACAGGGGCGAACACTGAAGCTTTCTTT.

Worth noting for this clonotype: A much bigger clone sits one base away, suggesting this may be a read error. The conserved closing phenylalanine or tryptophan is absent in this CDR3, likely reflecting a read error. This chain links TRBV12-3 or TRBV12-4 with TRBJ2-5; 7 nucleotides match TRBD1. V was pared by 5 bases and J by 4 bases, with 7 bases of the junction left unmatched. CDR3 length: 14 residues. CDR3 DNA sequence: TGTGCCAGCAGTCCAGACAGGGTAGGAGAGACCCAGTACTCC. It codes for CASSPDRVGETQYS.

The rearrangement uses TRBV29-1 and TRBJ1-1; D remains unclear. V shed 3 bases and J shed 3 bases, with 11 bases lying between them. The CDR3 covers 13 residues. Germline V gene sequence: CDR1 SQVTM, CDR2 ANQGSEA. Here the CDR3 reads CSVDGGLDTEAFF. The CDR3 DNA is TGCAGCGTTGATGGAGGGTTGGACACTGAAGCTTTCTTT.

In its sample, this clonotype was seen a few times. The J gene is TRBJ2-7, the V gene TRBV7-2; D is ambiguous. Germline CDR1 SGHTA, CDR2 FQGNSA. CDR3 length: 12 amino acids. The V and J ends lost 6 bases and 4 bases respectively, with 10 bases between them. This CDR3 reads CASRDDGYEQYF. The DNA for the CDR3 is TGTGCCAGCAGGGACGACGGGTACGAGCAGTACTTC. The full variable domain, its missing parts supplied by reference TRBV7-2 and TRBJ2-7, is GAGVSQSPSNKVTEKGKDVELRCDPISGHTALYWYRQSLGQGLEFLIYFQGNSAPDKSGLPSDRFSAERTGGSVSTLTIQRTQQEDSAVYLCASRDDGYEQYFGPGTRLTVT.

This chain uses TRBV2 with TRBJ2-7; D is ambiguous. V lost 8 bases, J lost 3 bases, and 5 bases lay in between. Germline loops: CDR1 SNHLY, CDR2 FYNNEI. The CDR3 consists of 10 residues. CDR3 sequence (DNA): TGTGCCAGCCAGAACTACGAGCAGTACTTC. This sequence encodes CASQNYEQYF.

Concerning this clonotype: A much larger clone differs by one base, so this may be a read error. The chain recombines TRBV6-1 with TRBJ2-7, with D unclear. This CDR3 spans 15 amino acids. Germline V CDR1 and CDR2: MNHNS, SASEGT. This CDR3 is CDTQAQPTTIYEQYF. In DNA, the CDR3 is TGTGACACTCAGGCACAGCCCACTACAATCTACGAGCAGTACTTC.

The rearrangement joins TRBV10-3 to TRBJ1-1; unclear D gene. The germline gives CDR1 ENHRY, CDR2 SYGVKD. The CDR3 is made up of 12 amino acids. The ends were cut back, 5 bases at V and 2 bases at J, with 6 bases in the middle. This CDR3 reads CAISSYNTEAFF. For the CDR3, the DNA is TGTGCCATCAGTTCTTATAACACTGAAGCTTTCTTT.

This clonotype was detected many times. This sequence joins TRBV20-1 and TRBJ1-4; D remains ambiguous. CDR1 and CDR2 (germline): DFQATT, SNEGSKA (reference sequence). V lost 8 bases to trimming and J lost 6 bases, with 13 bases between them. The CDR3 extends over 12 amino acids. As DNA, the CDR3 is TGCAGTTGGGATTCGGTTGATGAAAAACTGTTTTTT. This gives the protein CSWDSVDEKLFF.

At least ten counts were recorded for this clonotype. At one end the junction does not follow the germline gene, possibly because of a read error. The genes are TRBV28 and TRBJ2-1; D is undetermined. The CDR3 runs 14 residues. From germline, CDR1 is MDHEN and CDR2 SYDVKM. The DNA for the CDR3 is TGTGCCACCAGTGATGGGGTCATATACAATGAGCAGTTCTTC. Its translation is CATSDGVIYNEQFF.

There are many counts of this clonotype. Here the CDR3 DNA reads TGCAGTGCTCCCGGGACTAGCGGGGGGCTGATAGACCAAGAGACCCAGTACTTC. This codes for CSAPGTSGGLIDQETQYF. The chain has TRBV20-1 and TRBJ2-5; TRBD2 matches 15 bases. Germline V gives CDR1 DFQATT, CDR2 SNEGSKA (reference sequence). J gave up 0 bases and V 5 bases, and 10 bases lay outside the gene matches. CDR3 length: 18 amino acids.

This chain joins TRBV3-1 and TRBJ2-3; possible D gene TRBD2, 7 bases. The CDR3 runs to 14 residues. Trimming removed 4 bases from V and 6 bases from J, with 14 bases in between. Looked up from germline, CDR1 is LGHDT and CDR2 is YNNKEL (reference sequence). The chain's CDR3 is CASSRGGLGDTQYF. The CDR3, as DNA: TGTGCCAGCAGCCGGGGGGGGCTCGGGGATACGCAGTATTTT.

Only a few counts were recorded for this clonotype. The J gene is TRBJ2-3, the V gene TRBV6-2 or TRBV6-3; possibly TRBD2 for D (6 bases). Germline CDR1 and CDR2: MNHEY and SVGEGT. V dropped 6 bases and J dropped 0 bases, with 10 bases sitting between them. The CDR3 loop spans 14 amino acids. The chain's CDR3 is CASSLLASTDTQYF. The CDR3 nucleotides read TGTGCCAGCAGCCTACTAGCCAGCACAGATACGCAGTATTTT.

This clonotype has a handful of counts. V and J are TRBV6-8 and TRBJ1-2, with a weak D call TRBD1 (5 bases). Germline values: CDR1 MNHGY, CDR2 SAAAGT. The V end was cut by 0 bases, the J end by 5 bases, with 13 bases between. The CDR3 length is 15 residues. Here the CDR3 reads CASSYSAGGAYGYTF. The CDR3 DNA reads TGTGCCAGCAGTTACTCGGCAGGAGGGGCTTATGGCTACACCTTC.

This clonotype has a handful of counts. The chain carries TRBV27 and TRBJ2-3; a possible D gene is TRBD1 (5 bases). Trimming left V 5 bases short and J 3 bases short, with 18 bases between. The germline gives CDR1 MNHEY, CDR2 SMNVEV (reference sequence). The length of the CDR3 is 16 residues. CDR3 residues: CASSTLGEGATDTQYF. In DNA form, the CDR3 reads TGTGCCAGCAGTACATTGGGTGAAGGGGCAACAGATACGCAGTATTTT.

This clonotype was counted ten times or more. V and J are TRBV5-5 and TRBJ2-7, with TRBD2 matching 7 bases. Unmatched junction bases numbered 5, after V lost 2 bases and J lost 6 bases. The germline V gene has CDR1 SGHKS and CDR2 YYEKEE (reference sequence). This CDR3 comprises 13 residues. In DNA, the CDR3 is TGTGCCAGCAGCTTCGGGACTAAAAGCGAGCAGTACTTC. The encoded protein is CASSFGTKSEQYF.

This clonotype was observed a single time. The chain employs TRBV19 and TRBJ2-4; unclear D gene. Germline assignment: CDR1 LNHDA and CDR2 SQIVND (reference sequence). V was cut by 4 bases and J by 1 base, with 11 bases left in between. This CDR3 contains 15 residues. The CDR3 DNA follows: TGTGCCAGTAGTAGGGCAGATAGCGCCAAAAACATTCAGTACTTC. This translates into CASSRADSAKNIQYF.

This clonotype has at least ten counts. V usage is TRBV5-1 and J usage is TRBJ1-2; no clear D. The V gene's germline CDR1 is SGHRS and CDR2 YFSETQ. Deletions cut 0 bases from V and 1 base from J, with 4 bases between. The CDR3 has 13 amino acids. CDR3 residues: CASSLGHNYGYTF. The CDR3 DNA reads TGCGCCAGCAGCTTGGGTCATAACTATGGCTACACCTTC.

In this sample, this clonotype turned up a few times. V usage is TRBV24-1 and J usage is TRBJ2-2; D may be TRBD1 (6 bases). Germline loops: CDR1 KGHDR, CDR2 SFDVKD. The CDR3 has 15 residues. V was clipped by 3 bases and J by 8 bases, with 15 bases between them. CDR3 nucleotides: TGTGCCACCAGTGATCCACCTACAGGGAAAGGGGAGCTGTTTTTT. As protein: CATSDPPTGKGELFF.

Comment on this clonotype: The junction departs from the called germline gene at one end, perhaps through a read error. The chain carries TRBV28 and TRBJ2-1; TRBD2 agrees at 9 bases. The CDR3 has 15 residues. The germline V gene has CDR1 MDHEN and CDR2 SYDVKM. The CDR3 here is CAGSLLASGNNEQFF. The DNA for the CDR3 is TGTGCCGGCAGTTTATTAGCTAGCGGGAACAATGAGCAGTTCTTC.